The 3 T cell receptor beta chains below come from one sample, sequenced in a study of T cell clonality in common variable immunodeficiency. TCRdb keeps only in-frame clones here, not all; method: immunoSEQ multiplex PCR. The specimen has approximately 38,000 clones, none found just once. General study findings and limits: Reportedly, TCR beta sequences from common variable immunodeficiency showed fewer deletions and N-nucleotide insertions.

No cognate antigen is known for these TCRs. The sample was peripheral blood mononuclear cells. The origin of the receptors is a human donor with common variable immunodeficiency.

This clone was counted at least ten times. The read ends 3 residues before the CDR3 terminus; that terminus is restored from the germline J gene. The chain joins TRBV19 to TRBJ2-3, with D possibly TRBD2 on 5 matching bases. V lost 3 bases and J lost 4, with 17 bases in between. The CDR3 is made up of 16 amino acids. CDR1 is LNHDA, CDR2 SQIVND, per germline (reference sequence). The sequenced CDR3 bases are TGTGCCAGTAGTATGGGTGGCGGGCCGCGCGCAGATACG. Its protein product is CASSMGGGPRADT. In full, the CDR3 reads CASSMGGGPRADTQYF.

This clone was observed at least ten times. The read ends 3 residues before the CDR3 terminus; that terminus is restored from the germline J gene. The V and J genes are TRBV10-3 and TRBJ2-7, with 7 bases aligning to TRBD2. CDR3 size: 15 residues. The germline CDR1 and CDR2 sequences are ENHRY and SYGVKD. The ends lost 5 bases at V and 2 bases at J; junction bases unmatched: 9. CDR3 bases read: TGTGCCATCAGTTGGGAGCGGGGAGGGCCCTACGAG. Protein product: CAISWERGGPYE. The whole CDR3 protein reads CAISWERGGPYEQYF.

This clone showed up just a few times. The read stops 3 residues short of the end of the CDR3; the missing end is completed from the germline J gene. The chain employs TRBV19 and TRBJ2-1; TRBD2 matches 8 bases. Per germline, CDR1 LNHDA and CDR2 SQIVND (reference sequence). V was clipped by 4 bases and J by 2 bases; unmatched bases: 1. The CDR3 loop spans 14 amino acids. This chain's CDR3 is CASSRGLAYNEQFF. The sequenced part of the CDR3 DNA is TGTGCCAGTAGTAGGGGACTAGCCTACAATGAG. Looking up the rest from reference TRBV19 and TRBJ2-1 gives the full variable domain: DGGITQSPKYLFRKEGQNVTLSCEQNLNHDAMYWYRQDPGQGLRLIYYSQIVNDFQKGDIAEGYSVSREKKESFPLTVTSAQKNPTAFYLCASSRGLAYNEQFFGPGTRLTVL.